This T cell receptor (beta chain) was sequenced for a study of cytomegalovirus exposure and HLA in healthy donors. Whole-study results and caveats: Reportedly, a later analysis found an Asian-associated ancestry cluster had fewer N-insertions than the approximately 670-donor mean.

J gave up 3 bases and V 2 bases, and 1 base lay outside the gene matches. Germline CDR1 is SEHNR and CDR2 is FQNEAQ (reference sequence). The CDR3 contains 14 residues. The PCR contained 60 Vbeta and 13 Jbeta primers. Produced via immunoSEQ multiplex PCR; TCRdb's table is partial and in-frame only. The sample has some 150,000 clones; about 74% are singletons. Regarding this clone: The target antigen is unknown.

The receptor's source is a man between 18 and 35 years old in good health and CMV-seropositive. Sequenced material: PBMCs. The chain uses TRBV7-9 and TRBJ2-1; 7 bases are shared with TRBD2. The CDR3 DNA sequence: TGTGCCAGCAGCTTATCTAGCGGCTACAATGAGCAGTTCTTC. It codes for CASSLSSGYNEQFF.